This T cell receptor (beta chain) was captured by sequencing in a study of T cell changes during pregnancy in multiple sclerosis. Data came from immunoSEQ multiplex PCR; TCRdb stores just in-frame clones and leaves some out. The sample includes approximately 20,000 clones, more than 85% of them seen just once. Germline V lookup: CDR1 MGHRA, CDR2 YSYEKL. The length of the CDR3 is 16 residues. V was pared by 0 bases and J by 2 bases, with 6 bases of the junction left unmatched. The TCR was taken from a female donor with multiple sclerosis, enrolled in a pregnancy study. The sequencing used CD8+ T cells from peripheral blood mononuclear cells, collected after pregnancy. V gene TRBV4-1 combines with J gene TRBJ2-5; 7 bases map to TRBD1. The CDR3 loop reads CASSQEVGTAQETQYF. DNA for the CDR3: TGCGCCAGCAGCCAAGAGGTCGGGACAGCTCAAGAGACCCAGTACTTC.